Below, 32 T cell receptor beta chains from the same sample are listed, as sequenced in a study of blood T cells in healthy people across ages. A second PCR of 7 to 11 cycles used a sample-barcoded 5' primer and a J-beta primer mix. TCRdb re-called the 5' RACE reads through MiXCR, storing one row per CDR3 protein. The sample lists about 570,000 distinct CDR3 sequences, about 26% seen once, with roughly 20% in the top ten. Material: blood. Receptor source: a woman in her 70s in good health.

This chain links TRBV6-2 or TRBV6-3 with TRBJ2-3; 8 bases align to TRBD2. The CDR3 sequence is 19 residues long. After removal of 5 bases from V and 8 bases from J, the junction contained 24 bases not matched to a gene. Germline loops: CDR1 MNHEY, CDR2 SVGEGT. DNA of the CDR3: TGTGCCAGCAGTCCGATAGCGGGGAGGATCAAGACTCCGGCGGGTACGCAGTATTTT. This gives the protein CASSPIAGRIKTPAGTQYF.

The chain has TRBV6-2 or TRBV6-3 and TRBJ2-3; TRBD1 aligns across 8 bases. The J segment lost 2 bases and the V segment lost 6 bases, leaving 13 bases of the junction unmatched. Germline CDR1 reads MNHEY; CDR2 reads SVGEGT. The CDR3 consists of 17 residues. The DNA for the CDR3 is TGTGCCAGCAGCTTAGAAAGGACAGGGAAGGCCACAGATACGCAGTATTTT. Amino acid sequence: CASSLERTGKATDTQYF.

The chain couples TRBV10-3 to TRBJ2-1; 7 nucleotides agree with TRBD2. Trimming at V came to 4 bases and at J to 9 bases, leaving 9 bases not matched to a gene. There are 14 residues in the CDR3. Germline CDR1 reads ENHRY; CDR2 reads SYGVKD. The CDR3 loop reads CAISGGQPGGEQFF. The DNA of the CDR3 is TGTGCCATCAGTGGAGGGCAGCCGGGGGGTGAGCAGTTCTTC.

The rearrangement uses TRBV29-1 and TRBJ2-5, with D possibly being TRBD2 (5 bases). This CDR3 comprises 13 residues. V was shortened by 4 bases and J by 5 bases, with 14 bases between the two germline ends. The germline V gene encodes CDR1 SQVTM and CDR2 ANQGSEA. In DNA, the CDR3 is TGCAGCGTTGCCAGGACTCTGACGGAGACCCAGTACTTC. Translating it yields CSVARTLTETQYF.

This sequence joins TRBV20-1 and TRBJ2-1; D is perhaps TRBD1 (6 bases). Trimming cost V 0 bases and J 4 bases, with 19 bases left between them. The length of the CDR3 is 17 residues. Germline values: CDR1 DFQATT, CDR2 SNEGSKA (reference sequence). DNA for the CDR3: TGCAGTGCTAGAGATAGGCAGGGGATGTTTGGGTACAATGAGCAGTTCTTC. Its translation: CSARDRQGMFGYNEQFF.

This clonotype was observed many times. This chain connects TRBV12-3 or TRBV12-4 to TRBJ1-1; no reliable D call. The length of the CDR3 is 11 residues. V lost 9 bases and J 0 bases, leaving 5 bases between the germline ends. CDR3: CASTMNTEAFF. CDR3 nucleotide sequence: TGTGCCAGTACGATGAACACTGAAGCTTTCTTT.

This clonotype was observed a handful of times. This chain connects TRBV5-1 to TRBJ1-1; D gene uncertain. This CDR3 region has 14 residues. V was shortened by 0 bases and J by 1 base, with 7 bases between the two germline ends. Germline lookup yields CDR1 SGHRS and CDR2 YFSETQ. As DNA, the CDR3 is TGCGCCAGCAGCTTGGTCAGTAAGAACACTGAAGCTTTCTTT. It is translated as CASSLVSKNTEAFF.

The chain joins TRBV6-5 to TRBJ1-2; a weak D match, TRBD1 (5 bases). Trimming stripped 7 bases from V and 4 bases from J, with 19 bases between. The germline V gene encodes CDR1 MNHEY and CDR2 SVGAGI. The CDR3 sequence is 15 residues long. CDR3 sequence: CASTPGRGGFYGYTF. The CDR3 region has the DNA TGTGCCAGCACCCCAGGTCGTGGGGGTTTCTATGGCTACACCTTC.

V and J are TRBV12-3 or TRBV12-4 and TRBJ1-1, with a tentative D call TRBD1 (5 bases). This CDR3 has 14 amino acids. Trimming took off 3 bases at V and 4 bases at J, with 12 bases between the two ends. The CDR3 sequence is CASSFLGGITEAFF. CDR3 coding DNA: TGTGCCAGCAGTTTTTTGGGGGGGATCACTGAAGCTTTCTTT.

V gene TRBV15 combines with J gene TRBJ2-1; D not certain. With 4 bases removed from V and 2 bases from J, the gap between germline ends came to 9 bases. The CDR3 contains 14 residues. CDR1 and CDR2 (germline): LNHNV, YYDKDF (reference sequence). CDR3 sequence: CATSTRTTYNEQFF. The CDR3 DNA reads as TGTGCCACCAGCACGAGAACAACCTACAATGAGCAGTTCTTC.

To note about this clonotype: The junction departs from germline at one end; a sequencing error may be responsible. V usage is TRBV29-1 and J usage is TRBJ1-2; D is possibly TRBD1 (6 bases). This CDR3 is 12 amino acids long. Germline CDR1 SQVTM, CDR2 ANQGSEA. In DNA, the CDR3 is TGCAGCGCCGCGGGGGCTGGGTATGGTTACACCTTC. Amino acid sequence: CSAAGAGYGYTF.

The table lists this clonotype with many counts. This chain links TRBV10-3 with TRBJ2-5; 12 bases agree with TRBD2. Germline V lookup: CDR1 ENHRY, CDR2 SYGVKD. The length of the CDR3 is 16 residues. Trimming at V came to 5 bases and at J to 3 bases, leaving 7 bases not matched to a gene. The CDR3, as DNA: TGTGCCATCAGTCTTTTTCGACTAGCGGGGGAAGAGACCCAGTACTTC. Protein sequence: CAISLFRLAGEETQYF.

This clonotype was seen a handful of times. This chain joins TRBV6-5 and TRBJ2-5, with D maybe TRBD1 (6 bases). The closer fit of TRBJ2-1 to the DNA end suggests the J call may be wrong. The CDR3 is made up of 15 amino acids. Germline V CDR1 and CDR2: MNHEY, SVGAGI. CDR3 coding DNA: TGTGCCAGCAGTTACGGTCAGGCCAGGGGCAATGAGCAGTTCTTC. Its translation: CASSYGQARGNEQFF.

This rearrangement joins TRBV20-1 to TRBJ1-4, with D unresolved. Trimming shortened V by 3 bases and J by 0 bases, and 11 bases separated the two germline ends. The CDR3 spans 15 residues. Looked up from germline, CDR1 is DFQATT and CDR2 is SNEGSKA (reference sequence). CDR3 amino acids: CSASRGPSTNEKLFF. The CDR3 coding sequence is TGCAGTGCTAGCCGGGGTCCCTCAACTAATGAAAAACTGTTTTTT.

The rearrangement links TRBV6-5 to TRBJ2-3, with TRBD2 matching 7 bases. CDR1 and CDR2 from the germline V gene are MNHEY and SVGAGI. The CDR3 covers 14 residues. The trim removed 7 bases at V and 5 bases at J, leaving 9 bases unmatched. As DNA, the CDR3 is TGTGCCAGCAACGCCTGGGGGGAGGGAGATACGCAGTATTTT. Translating gives CASNAWGEGDTQYF.

At least ten counts were recorded for this clonotype. The chain recombines TRBV3-1 with TRBJ2-5, with D perhaps TRBD1 or TRBD2 (5 bases each). V was cut by 0 bases and J by 7 bases, with 12 bases left in between. The CDR3 is made up of 14 amino acids. Per the germline V gene, CDR1 is LGHDT and CDR2 is YNNKEL (reference sequence). The chain's CDR3 is CASSQEGDLGTQYF. The CDR3 DNA reads TGTGCCAGCAGCCAAGAGGGGGATCTGGGGACCCAGTACTTC.

This clonotype appeared once. This chain uses TRBV7-2 with TRBJ1-4; D unclear. CDR1 and CDR2 (germline): SGHTA, FQGNSA. Trimming shortened V by 4 bases and J by 8 bases, and 8 bases separated the two germline ends. This CDR3 is built from 12 residues. CDR3: CASSSSREKLFF. In DNA, the CDR3 is TGTGCCAGCAGCTCAAGTCGGGAAAAACTGTTTTTT.

The chain employs TRBV6-2 or TRBV6-3 and TRBJ2-5; possibly TRBD2 for D (5 bases). The germline gives CDR1 MNHEY, CDR2 SVGEGT. The CDR3 consists of 15 residues. Trimming took 5 bases from V and 4 from J, leaving 17 bases between them. This CDR3 is CASSPGEPLVETQYF. CDR3 DNA: TGTGCCAGCAGTCCCGGGGAGCCCCTGGTAGAGACCCAGTACTTC.

This sequence joins TRBV14 and TRBJ2-5, with TRBD2 as a possible D gene (5 bases). Trimming cost V 0 bases and J 7 bases, with 12 bases left between them. Germline V gene sequence: CDR1 SGHDN, CDR2 FVKESK. The CDR3 totals 14 residues. CDR3 DNA sequence: TGTGCCAGCAGCCAAGATAGCCTACTAGGGACCCAGTACTTC. This translates into CASSQDSLLGTQYF.

In its sample, this clonotype was seen once. The rearrangement uses TRBV20-1 and TRBJ2-7; no clear D gene. V dropped 2 bases and J dropped 0 bases, with 5 bases sitting between them. Per germline, CDR1 DFQATT and CDR2 SNEGSKA (reference sequence). This CDR3 spans 12 amino acids. CDR3 DNA sequence: TGCAGTGCTAGATGGAGCTCCTACGAGCAGTACTTC. This codes for CSARWSSYEQYF.

The chain links TRBV7-3 to TRBJ2-5; D not resolved. The last part of the DNA fits TRBJ2-7 better; the J call may be wrong. The CDR3 totals 11 residues. The germline gives CDR1 SGHTA, CDR2 FQGTGA. The CDR3 loop reads CASSLTNEQYF. The CDR3 region has the DNA TGTGCCAGCAGCTTAACGAACGAGCAGTACTTC.

The rearrangement links TRBV20-1 to TRBJ1-2; 7 nucleotides match TRBD1. CDR1 is DFQATT, CDR2 SNEGSKA, per germline (reference sequence). Trimming at V came to 5 bases and at J to 0 bases, leaving 12 bases not matched to a gene. This CDR3 is 16 amino acids long. Here the CDR3 DNA reads TGCAGTGCTCAGGGGGGAGGGGGTCGACCTAACTATGGCTACACCTTC. This encodes CSAQGGGGRPNYGYTF.

J is TRBJ2-5 and V is TRBV5-1; D possibly corresponds to TRBD2 (5 bases). The length of the CDR3 is 15 residues. CDR1 is SGHRS and CDR2 is YFSETQ in the germline V gene. V dropped 0 bases and J dropped 4 bases, with 13 bases sitting between them. In nucleotides, the CDR3 is TGCGCCAGCAGCTTGGCCCGCCCCGGACTAGAGACCCAGTACTTC. Protein: CASSLARPGLETQYF.

As for this clonotype: Relative to the germline gene, one junction end is altered; a read error may explain this. This sequence joins TRBV12-3 or TRBV12-4 and TRBJ2-3, with 7 nucleotides matching TRBD2. This CDR3 is 13 amino acids long. CDR3 protein: CASSRDYTDTEYF. In nucleotides, the CDR3 is TGTGCCAGCAGTCGGGACTACACAGATACGGAGTATTTT.

This clonotype was seen more than once but under ten times. J is TRBJ2-5 and V is TRBV11-3; 7 positions agree with TRBD1. The DNA end favors TRBJ2-7, so the J call may be wrong. This CDR3 spans 17 amino acids. Germline V lookup: CDR1 SGHNT, CDR2 YENEEA. Here the CDR3 reads CASSLAQTGSSSYEQYF. The CDR3 DNA is TGTGCCAGCAGCTTAGCCCAGACAGGGTCAAGCTCCTACGAGCAGTACTTC.

The gene calls are TRBV25-1 and TRBJ1-6; D may be TRBD1 (5 bases). V was cut by 6 bases and J by 4 bases, with 10 bases left in between. Germline loops: CDR1 MGHDK, CDR2 SYGVNS. The CDR3 spans 14 residues. CDR3 in amino acids: CASSGDAYNSPLHF. The CDR3 DNA follows: TGTGCCAGCAGCGGGGACGCTTATAATTCACCCCTCCACTTT.

This clonotype has just a few counts. The genes are TRBV20-1 and TRBJ2-7, with 7 bases aligning to TRBD1. The germline V gene encodes CDR1 DFQATT and CDR2 SNEGSKA (reference sequence). After removal of 1 base from V and 7 bases from J, the junction contained 19 bases not matched to a gene. There are 17 residues in the CDR3. The CDR3 sequence is CSARGFPPGQAPGEQYF. Written as DNA, the CDR3 is TGCAGTGCTAGAGGATTCCCACCAGGACAGGCCCCAGGGGAGCAGTACTTC.

This clonotype appeared a few times. This chain joins TRBV7-2 and TRBJ2-3, with D unclear. This CDR3 has 11 residues. The ends were cut back, 4 bases at V and 7 bases at J, with 6 bases in the middle. From germline, CDR1 is SGHTA and CDR2 FQGNSA. The CDR3 DNA sequence: TGTGCCAGCAGCTCCCCCCATACGCAGTATTTT. It encodes CASSSPHTQYF.

This clonotype has only a few counts. The chain employs TRBV7-9 and TRBJ1-2; D remains unclear. V was cut by 6 bases and J by 0 bases, with 14 bases left in between. Germline V gives CDR1 SEHNR, CDR2 FQNEAQ (reference sequence). This CDR3 is 15 amino acids long. The CDR3 spells CASSPTGIANYGYTF. The DNA for the CDR3 is TGTGCCAGCAGTCCCACGGGGATAGCTAACTATGGCTACACCTTC.

This clonotype was seen a handful of times. The chain links TRBV29-1 to TRBJ2-1; D perhaps matches TRBD2 (7 bases). Germline assignment: CDR1 SQVTM and CDR2 ANQGSEA. The CDR3 runs to 16 residues. Trimming removed 4 bases at V and 0 bases at J, with 16 bases between. CDR3 sequence (DNA): TGCAGCGTTGTTGGGGGGGCTAAGAGCTCCTACAATGAGCAGTTCTTC. Translation gives CSVVGGAKSSYNEQFF.

The chain is built from TRBV15 and TRBJ2-5; 12 bases are a match to TRBD1. The V gene end was trimmed by 5 bases and the J gene end by 10 bases; junction bases not matched to a gene: 14. Germline V gene lookup returns CDR1 LNHNV and CDR2 YYDKDF (reference sequence). The CDR3 runs to 16 residues. CDR3 sequence: CATSGGGTGGFKGQYF. The CDR3 DNA is TGTGCCACCAGCGGCGGGGGGACAGGGGGCTTTAAGGGCCAGTACTTC.

The V gene is TRBV5-1, the J gene TRBJ2-5; the D gene could be TRBD1 or TRBD2 (5 bases each). Germline V gene data show CDR1 as SGHRS and CDR2 as YFSETQ. The CDR3 has 15 residues. With 7 bases removed from V and 2 bases from J, the gap between germline ends came to 18 bases. CDR3 residues: CASSTGQGGQETQYF. The DNA of the CDR3 is TGCGCCAGCTCGACCGGGCAGGGCGGGCAAGAGACCCAGTACTTC.